These 18 T cell receptor beta chains were sequenced from one sample in a study of molecular identifiers for immune sequencing clone quantification. TCRdb ran MiXCR on the PCR reads and lists one entry per CDR3 protein. The repertoire consists of about 67,000 distinct CDR3 sequences, with 15% to 20% occurring once and the leading ten covering approximately 1.4%. The source material was naive CD8+ T cells from blood, with Jurkat cell RNA spiked in. The subset denotes: FACS-sorted CD8+CD4-CCR7+CD45RA+ naive T cells. The source is a human donor in good health. Some libraries in this study had Jurkat cell RNA spiked in.

The V call is TRBV4-1, the J call TRBJ2-1; D unclear. The CDR3 covers 13 residues. Between the trimmed V and J ends, which lost 0 bases and 13 bases, there was a span of 13 bases. The germline V gene has CDR1 MGHRA and CDR2 YSYEKL. The DNA for the CDR3 is TGCGCCAGCAGCCAAGAAGGAAGTCAGTTTCAGTTCTTC. This sequence encodes CASSQEGSQFQFF.

This clonotype was detected many times. The rearrangement links TRBV12-3 or TRBV12-4 to TRBJ2-7, with D uncertain. V lost 4 bases to trimming and J lost 2 bases, with 6 bases between them. CDR3 length: 12 amino acids. CDR3 sequence reads: CASSYTTYEQYF. The CDR3 nucleotides read TGTGCCAGCAGTTACACCACCTACGAGCAGTACTTC.

This clonotype was seen ten or more times. The rearrangement links TRBV10-3 to TRBJ2-3; a weak D match, TRBD2 (6 bases). V was pared by 10 bases and J by 7 bases, with 21 bases between. Germline lookup yields CDR1 ENHRY and CDR2 SYGVKD. The CDR3 covers 14 residues. The CDR3, as DNA: TGTGCCAGCGGGGACCATGCAACCCCTCATACGCAGTATTTT. The encoded protein is CASGDHATPHTQYF.

This clonotype was counted ten times or more. The chain links TRBV6-2 or TRBV6-3 to TRBJ2-3; the match to TRBD2 covers 7 bases. The V gene's germline CDR1 is MNHEY and CDR2 SVGEGT. This CDR3 has 17 amino acids. With V trimmed by 2 bases and J by 5 bases, 13 bases remained unmatched. In DNA, the CDR3 is TGTGCCAGCAGTTACAACGTCGGGGAGGGCCTGTTAGATACGCAGTATTTT. It codes for CASSYNVGEGLLDTQYF.

This clonotype appeared many times. The rearrangement joins TRBV4-1 to TRBJ2-7; 11 bases map to TRBD1. V lost 4 bases to trimming and J lost 7 bases; unmatched junction nucleotides: 9. The CDR3 sequence is 15 residues long. CDR1 is MGHRA, CDR2 YSYEKL, per germline. Here the CDR3 reads CASSPHGQGASEQYF. CDR3 nucleotide sequence: TGCGCCAGCAGCCCGCACGGACAGGGGGCGAGTGAGCAGTACTTC.

This clonotype appeared many times. V is TRBV5-8 and J is TRBJ2-4; weak D call: TRBD1 (6 bases). The CDR3 totals 20 residues. Germline assignment: CDR1 SGHTS and CDR2 YDEGEE. V was trimmed by 1 base and J by 0 bases, leaving 23 bases between them. CDR3 amino acids: CASSLMVDRLGDLAKNIQYF. CDR3 in DNA: TGTGCCAGCAGCTTGATGGTCGACAGGCTGGGGGATCTAGCCAAAAACATTCAGTACTTC.

This clonotype appeared many times. This chain links TRBV19 with TRBJ1-1, with D possibly TRBD1 on 5 matching bases. CDR1 and CDR2 (germline): LNHDA, SQIVND (reference sequence). CDR3 length: 15 amino acids. Trimming cost V 0 bases and J 4 bases, with 12 bases left between them. This CDR3 is CASSIDPLGGTEAFF. CDR3 nucleotide sequence: TGTGCCAGTAGTATAGACCCCCTCGGGGGCACTGAAGCTTTCTTT.

This clonotype was observed many times. The chain couples TRBV27 to TRBJ2-2; D is uncertain. The CDR3 spans 16 residues. Germline-derived CDR1 and CDR2 are MNHEY and SMNVEV (reference sequence). Between the trimmed V and J ends, which lost 4 bases and 0 bases, there was a span of 12 bases. The CDR3 protein is CASSSPRRTNTGELFF. For the CDR3, the DNA is TGTGCCAGCAGTTCCCCCAGACGGACGAACACCGGGGAGCTGTTTTTT.

Ten or more counts support this clonotype. The chain uses TRBV7-9 and TRBJ2-2; D not certain. The CDR3 contains 14 residues. The V gene lost 8 bases and the J gene lost 4 bases, with 14 bases spanning the gap. The germline CDR1 and CDR2 sequences are SEHNR and FQNEAQ (reference sequence). The CDR3 DNA follows: TGTGCCAGCCTCGGAGCCGTTCCCACCGGGGAGCTGTTTTTT. It specifies CASLGAVPTGELFF.

The chain recombines TRBV6-5 with TRBJ2-7, with D maybe TRBD2 (5 bases). V lost 1 base to trimming and J lost 4 bases, with 11 bases between them. Germline assignment: CDR1 MNHEY and CDR2 SVGAGI. The CDR3 has 14 amino acids. CDR3 residues: CASSYFVGGYEQYF. The CDR3 region has the DNA TGTGCCAGCAGTTACTTCGTAGGCGGGTACGAGCAGTACTTC.

About this clonotype: Germline is not matched at one junction end, which may reflect a read error. The chain has TRBV5-3 and TRBJ2-7; 7 positions agree with TRBD2. TRBV5-3 is filed as an ORF, its function uncertain. The CDR3 loop spans 14 amino acids. Here the CDR3 DNA reads TGTGCCAGCAGCTCGGCTAGCGGAACCTACGAGCAGTACTTC. Amino acids: CASSSASGTYEQYF.

Only a few counts were recorded for this clonotype. The chain combines TRBV9 with TRBJ1-1; D uncertain. The CDR3 totals 13 residues. Germline values: CDR1 SGDLS, CDR2 YYNGEE. The V end lost 0 bases, the J end lost 7 bases, and 10 bases lay between the germline ends. CDR3 sequence: CASSVGVGSEAFF. The CDR3 nucleotides are TGTGCCAGCAGCGTAGGGGTGGGCAGTGAAGCTTTCTTT.

Only a few counts were recorded for this clonotype. This rearrangement joins TRBV4-1 to TRBJ2-1, with 9 bases aligning to TRBD1. The trim removed 2 bases at V and 4 bases at J, leaving 6 bases unmatched. The CDR3 is 16 amino acids. Germline CDR1 is MGHRA and CDR2 is YSYEKL. CDR3 region: CASSQRTGDPYNEQFF. CDR3 bases: TGCGCCAGCAGCCAACGGACAGGGGACCCTTACAATGAGCAGTTCTTC.

As to this clonotype: The final CDR3 position lacks the conserved phenylalanine or tryptophan, pointing to a likely read error. The CDR3 DNA sequence: TGTGCCAGCAGCTTAGGGAAGATGGTTCATGGCTACACCCTC. It codes for CASSLGKMVHGYTL. The chain couples TRBV13 to TRBJ1-2, with unresolved D. CDR1 PRHDT and CDR2 FYEKMQ come from the germline V gene (reference sequence). The V gene lost 0 bases and the J gene lost 6 bases, with 11 bases spanning the gap. The CDR3 is made up of 14 amino acids.

In its sample, this clonotype was seen many times. The V and J genes are TRBV11-2 and TRBJ2-7, with 7 bases aligning to TRBD2. The V segment lost 1 base and the J segment 3 bases; nucleotides outside the gene matches: 3. The CDR3 length is 14 residues. CDR1 and CDR2 (germline): SGHAT, FQNNGV. For the CDR3, the DNA is TGTGCCAGCAGCTTAGGTGTAGCGGGCTACGAGCAGTACTTC. Protein sequence: CASSLGVAGYEQYF.

Turning to this clonotype: An end of the junction differs from the germline gene, which may be a read error. The rearrangement links TRBV7-6 to TRBJ2-3, with D perhaps given as TRBD1 or TRBD2 (7 bases each). The CDR3 extends over 19 amino acids. The germline V gene has CDR1 SGHVS and CDR2 FNYEAQ. CDR3 in amino acids: CASSSLAGEGTVLIDTPYF. The DNA of the CDR3 is TGTGCCAGCAGCTCTTTGGCAGGGGAGGGGACAGTCCTTATAGATACGCCGTATTTT.

This clonotype has a handful of counts. V and J are TRBV6-6 and TRBJ2-2; no clear D gene. This CDR3 region has 17 residues. V lost 4 bases and J lost 0, with 15 bases in between. CDR1 MNHNY and CDR2 SVGAGI come from the germline V gene (reference sequence). The CDR3 bases are TGTGCCAGCAGTTCTCTATTGGCGGAGCCGAACACCGGGGAGCTGTTTTTT. As protein: CASSSLLAEPNTGELFF.

This clonotype is medium-sized within its sample. The CDR3 DNA reads as TGTGCCAGCAGTTTCACAGGGGAGACTAGCACAGATACGCAGTATTTT. Translating gives CASSFTGETSTDTQYF. The chain recombines TRBV6-5 with TRBJ2-3, with 7 bases aligning to TRBD1. Germline V gene sequence: CDR1 MNHEY, CDR2 SVGAGI. V dropped 4 bases and J dropped 0; count of bases not matched to a gene: 7. The CDR3 sequence is 16 residues long.